This entry describes one T cell receptor beta chain. The data stem from a study of T-cell reconstitution after alpha-beta-depleted transplantation in children. Unique molecular identifiers featured in how the TCRbeta library was prepared. Using its own MiXCR run on the PCR reads, TCRdb lists one record per CDR3 protein. The data show under 450,000 distinct CDR3 sequences, around 16% seen once. The clonotype comes from a boy younger than two who had a stem cell transplant for Wiskott-Aldrich syndrome, so the T cells may come from the graft donor. The input for sequencing was PBMCs, mostly from graft donor cells, taken 360 days after TCRalphabeta/CD19-depleted stem cell transplant.

CDR3 protein: CSARDPSAGKETQYF. CDR3 DNA: TGCAGTGCTAGAGACCCTTCGGCAGGGAAAGAGACCCAGTACTTC. The chain carries TRBV20-1 and TRBJ2-5; maybe TRBD1 (5 bases). Germline loops: CDR1 DFQATT, CDR2 SNEGSKA (reference sequence). The CDR3 contains 15 residues. The V and J ends lost 0 bases and 3 bases respectively, with 14 bases between them.